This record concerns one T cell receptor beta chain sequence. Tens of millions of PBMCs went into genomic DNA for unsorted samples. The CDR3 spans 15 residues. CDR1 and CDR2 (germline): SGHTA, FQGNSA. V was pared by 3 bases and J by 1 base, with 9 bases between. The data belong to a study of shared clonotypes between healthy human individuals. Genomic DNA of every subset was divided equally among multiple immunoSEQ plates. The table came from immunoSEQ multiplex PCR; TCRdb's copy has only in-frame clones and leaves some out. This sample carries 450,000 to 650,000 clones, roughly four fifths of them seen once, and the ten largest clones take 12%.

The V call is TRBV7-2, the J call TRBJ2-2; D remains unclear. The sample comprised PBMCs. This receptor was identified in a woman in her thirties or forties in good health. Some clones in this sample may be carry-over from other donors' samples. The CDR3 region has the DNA TGTGCCAGCAGCTTCCTGGCAGGGAACACCGGGGAGCTGTTTTTT. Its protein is CASSFLAGNTGELFF. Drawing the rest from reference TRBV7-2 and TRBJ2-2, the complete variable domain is GAGVSQSPSNKVTEKGKDVELRCDPISGHTALYWYRQSLGQGLEFLIYFQGNSAPDKSGLPSDRFSAERTGGSVSTLTIQRTQQEDSAVYLCASSFLAGNTGELFFGEGSRLTVL.